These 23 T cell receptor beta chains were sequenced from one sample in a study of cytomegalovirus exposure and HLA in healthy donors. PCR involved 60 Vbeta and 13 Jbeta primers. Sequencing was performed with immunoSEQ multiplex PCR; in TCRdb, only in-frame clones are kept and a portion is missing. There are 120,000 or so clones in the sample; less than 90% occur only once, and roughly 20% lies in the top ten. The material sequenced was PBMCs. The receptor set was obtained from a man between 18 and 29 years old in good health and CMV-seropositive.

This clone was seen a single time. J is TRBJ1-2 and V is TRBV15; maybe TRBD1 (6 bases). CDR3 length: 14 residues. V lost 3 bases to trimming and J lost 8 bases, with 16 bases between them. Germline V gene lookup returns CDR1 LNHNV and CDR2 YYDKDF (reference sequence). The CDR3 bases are TGTGCCACCAGCAGGGACAGTCCCTGGATGGGCTACACCTTC. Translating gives CATSRDSPWMGYTF.

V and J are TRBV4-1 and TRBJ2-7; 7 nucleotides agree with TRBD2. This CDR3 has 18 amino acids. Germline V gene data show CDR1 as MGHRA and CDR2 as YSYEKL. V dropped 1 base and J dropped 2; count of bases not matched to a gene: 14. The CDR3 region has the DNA TGCGCCAGCAGCCAAGGAGGGGTCGGGGGGTGGATGCCCTACGAGCAGTACTTC. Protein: CASSQGGVGGWMPYEQYF.

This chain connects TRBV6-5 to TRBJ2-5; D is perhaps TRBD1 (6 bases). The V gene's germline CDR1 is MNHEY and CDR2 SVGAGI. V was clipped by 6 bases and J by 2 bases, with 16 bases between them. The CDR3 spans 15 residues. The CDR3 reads CASSQGWVGQETQYF. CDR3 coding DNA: TGTGCCAGCAGCCAGGGGTGGGTAGGGCAAGAGACCCAGTACTTC.

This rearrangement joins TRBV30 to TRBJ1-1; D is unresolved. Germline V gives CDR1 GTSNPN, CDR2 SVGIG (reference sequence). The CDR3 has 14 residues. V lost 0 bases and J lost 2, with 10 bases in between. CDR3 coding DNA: TGTGCCTGGAGTGTACTAAGTGGAAACACTGAAGCTTTCTTT. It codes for CAWSVLSGNTEAFF.

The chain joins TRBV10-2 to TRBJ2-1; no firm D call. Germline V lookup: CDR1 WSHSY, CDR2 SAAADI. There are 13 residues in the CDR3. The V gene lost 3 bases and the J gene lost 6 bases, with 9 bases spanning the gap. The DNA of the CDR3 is TGCGCCAGCAGTGAATTACCTAGCAATGAGCAGTTCTTC. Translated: CASSELPSNEQFF.

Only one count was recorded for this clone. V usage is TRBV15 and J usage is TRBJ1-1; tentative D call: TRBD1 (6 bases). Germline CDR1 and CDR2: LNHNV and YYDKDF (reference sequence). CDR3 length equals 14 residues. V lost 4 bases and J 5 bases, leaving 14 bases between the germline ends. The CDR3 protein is CATSTTFGQTEAFF. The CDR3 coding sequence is TGTGCCACCAGCACTACCTTCGGACAGACTGAAGCTTTCTTT.

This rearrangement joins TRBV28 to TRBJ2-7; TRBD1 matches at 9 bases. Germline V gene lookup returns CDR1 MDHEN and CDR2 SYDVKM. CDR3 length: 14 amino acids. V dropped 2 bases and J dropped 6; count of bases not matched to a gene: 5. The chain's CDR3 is CASSLGTGPPEQYF. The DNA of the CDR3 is TGTGCCAGCAGTTTAGGGACAGGGCCTCCCGAGCAGTACTTC.

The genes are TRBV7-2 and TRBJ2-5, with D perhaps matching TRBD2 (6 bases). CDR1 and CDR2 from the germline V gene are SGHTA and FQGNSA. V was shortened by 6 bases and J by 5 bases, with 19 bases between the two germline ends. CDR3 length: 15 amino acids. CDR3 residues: CASRRGFQRRETQYF. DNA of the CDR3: TGTGCCAGCAGGCGGGGCTTTCAACGGAGGGAGACCCAGTACTTC.

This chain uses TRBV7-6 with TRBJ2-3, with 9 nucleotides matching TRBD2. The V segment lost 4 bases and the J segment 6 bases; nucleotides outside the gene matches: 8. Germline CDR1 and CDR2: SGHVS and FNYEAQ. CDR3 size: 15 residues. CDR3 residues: CASSSGLAPGDTQYF. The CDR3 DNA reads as TGTGCCAGCAGCTCGGGACTAGCCCCGGGCGATACGCAGTATTTT.

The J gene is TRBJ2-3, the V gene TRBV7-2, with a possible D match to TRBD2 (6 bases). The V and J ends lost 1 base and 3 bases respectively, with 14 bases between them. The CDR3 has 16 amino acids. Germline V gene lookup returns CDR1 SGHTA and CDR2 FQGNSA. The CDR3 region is CASSLVVWAGTDTQYF. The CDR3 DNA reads TGTGCCAGCAGCTTAGTGGTATGGGCGGGAACAGATACGCAGTATTTT. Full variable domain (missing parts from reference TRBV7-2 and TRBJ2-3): GAGVSQSPSNKVTEKGKDVELRCDPISGHTALYWYRQSLGQGLEFLIYFQGNSAPDKSGLPSDRFSAERTGGSVSTLTIQRTQQEDSAVYLCASSLVVWAGTDTQYFGPGTRLTVL.

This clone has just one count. This CDR3 reads CASSERGGAYEQYF. CDR3 in DNA: TGTGCCAGCAGCGAGCGGGGGGGAGCCTACGAGCAGTACTTC. The rearrangement uses TRBV5-5 and TRBJ2-7; 10 bases are a match to TRBD2. In germline, CDR1 is SGHKS, CDR2 YYEKEE (reference sequence). Trimming took 4 bases from V and 2 from J; bases not matched to a gene: 3. This CDR3 comprises 14 residues.

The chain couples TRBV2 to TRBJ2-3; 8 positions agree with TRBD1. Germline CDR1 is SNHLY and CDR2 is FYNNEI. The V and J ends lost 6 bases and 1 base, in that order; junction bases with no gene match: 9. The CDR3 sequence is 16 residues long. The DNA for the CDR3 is TGTGCCAGCAGAGACCTCGGACAGGGCCGCACAGATACGCAGTATTTT. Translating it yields CASRDLGQGRTDTQYF.

The CDR3, as DNA: TGTGCCAGCAGACCCCCTCCGGGACTAGGCCCTTCCGGAGATACGCAGTATTTT. Protein product: CASRPPPGLGPSGDTQYF. V is TRBV2 and J is TRBJ2-3, with 8 bases matching TRBD2. CDR1 and CDR2 from the germline V gene are SNHLY and FYNNEI. This CDR3 region has 18 residues. The V segment lost 6 bases and the J segment 5 bases; nucleotides outside the gene matches: 19.

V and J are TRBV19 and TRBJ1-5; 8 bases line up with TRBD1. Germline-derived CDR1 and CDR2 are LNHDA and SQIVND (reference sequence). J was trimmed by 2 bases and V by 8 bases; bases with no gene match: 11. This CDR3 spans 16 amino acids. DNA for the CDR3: TGTGCCAGTGCCCAGGGCGCAGGGGGCGGCAATCAGCCCCAGCATTTT. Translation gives CASAQGAGGGNQPQHF.

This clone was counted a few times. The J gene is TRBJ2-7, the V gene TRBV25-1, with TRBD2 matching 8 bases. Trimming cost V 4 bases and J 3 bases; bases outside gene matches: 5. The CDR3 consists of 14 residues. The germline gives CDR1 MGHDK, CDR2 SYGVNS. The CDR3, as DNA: TGTGCCAGCAGTGGGACGAGCGGGGGCTACGAGCAGTACTTC. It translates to CASSGTSGGYEQYF.

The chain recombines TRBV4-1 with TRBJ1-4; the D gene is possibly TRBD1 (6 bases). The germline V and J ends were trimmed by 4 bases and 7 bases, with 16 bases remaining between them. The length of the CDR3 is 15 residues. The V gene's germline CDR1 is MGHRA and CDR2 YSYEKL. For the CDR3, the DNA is TGCGCCAGCAGCCCGGGAGGGGGGGCAAGTGAAAAACTGTTTTTT. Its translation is CASSPGGGASEKLFF.

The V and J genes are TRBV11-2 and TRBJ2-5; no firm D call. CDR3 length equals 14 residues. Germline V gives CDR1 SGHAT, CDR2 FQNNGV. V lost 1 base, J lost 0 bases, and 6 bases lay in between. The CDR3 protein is CASSLAQHQETQYF. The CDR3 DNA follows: TGTGCCAGCAGCTTAGCACAGCACCAAGAGACCCAGTACTTC.

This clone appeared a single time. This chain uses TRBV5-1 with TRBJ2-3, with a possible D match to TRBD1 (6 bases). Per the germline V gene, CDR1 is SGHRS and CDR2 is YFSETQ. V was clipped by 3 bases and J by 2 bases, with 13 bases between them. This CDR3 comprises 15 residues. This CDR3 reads CASSSRVGATDTQYF. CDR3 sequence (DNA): TGCGCCAGCAGCTCCAGGGTGGGGGCCACAGATACGCAGTATTTT.

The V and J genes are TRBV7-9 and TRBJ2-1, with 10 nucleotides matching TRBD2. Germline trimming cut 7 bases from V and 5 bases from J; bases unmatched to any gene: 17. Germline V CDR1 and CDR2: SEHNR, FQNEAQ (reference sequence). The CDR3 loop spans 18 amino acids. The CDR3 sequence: CASNLPTLTSGVNNEQFF. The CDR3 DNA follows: TGTGCCAGCAATTTGCCGACCTTAACTAGCGGGGTAAACAATGAGCAGTTCTTC.

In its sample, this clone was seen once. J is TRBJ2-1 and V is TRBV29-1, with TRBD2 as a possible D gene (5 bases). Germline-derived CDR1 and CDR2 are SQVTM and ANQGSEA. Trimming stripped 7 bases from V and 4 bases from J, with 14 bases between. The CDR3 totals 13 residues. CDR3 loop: CSGQLTGYNEQFF. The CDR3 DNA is TGCAGCGGGCAGTTGACGGGATACAATGAGCAGTTCTTC.

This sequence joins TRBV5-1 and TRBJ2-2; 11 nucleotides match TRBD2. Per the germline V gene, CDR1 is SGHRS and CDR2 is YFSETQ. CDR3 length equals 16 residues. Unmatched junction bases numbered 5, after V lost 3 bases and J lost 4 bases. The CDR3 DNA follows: TGCGCCAGCAGCTCCTTGACTAGCGGGGTCACCGGGGAGCTGTTTTTT. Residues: CASSSLTSGVTGELFF.

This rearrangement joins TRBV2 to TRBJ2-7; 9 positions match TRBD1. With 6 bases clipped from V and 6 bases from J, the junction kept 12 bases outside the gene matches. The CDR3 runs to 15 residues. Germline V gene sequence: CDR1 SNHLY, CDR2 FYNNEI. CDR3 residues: CASSPGQGAVGEQYF. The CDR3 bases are TGTGCCAGCAGCCCGGGACAGGGAGCAGTCGGCGAGCAGTACTTC.

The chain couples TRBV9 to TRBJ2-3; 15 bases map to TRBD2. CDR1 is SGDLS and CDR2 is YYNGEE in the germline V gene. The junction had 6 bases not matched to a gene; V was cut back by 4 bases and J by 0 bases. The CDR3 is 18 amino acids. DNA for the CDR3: TGTGCCAGCAGCATTAGTGGGACTAGCGGGGGGAGCACAGATACGCAGTATTTT. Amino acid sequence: CASSISGTSGGSTDTQYF.